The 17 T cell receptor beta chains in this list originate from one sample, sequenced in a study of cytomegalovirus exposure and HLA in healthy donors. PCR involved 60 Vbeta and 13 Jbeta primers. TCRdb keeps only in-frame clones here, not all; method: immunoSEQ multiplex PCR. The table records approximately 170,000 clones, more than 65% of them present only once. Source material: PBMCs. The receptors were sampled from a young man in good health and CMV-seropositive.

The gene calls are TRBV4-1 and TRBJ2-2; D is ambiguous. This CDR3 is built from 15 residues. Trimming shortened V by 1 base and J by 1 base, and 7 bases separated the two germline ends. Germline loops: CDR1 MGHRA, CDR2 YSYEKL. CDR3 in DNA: TGCGCCAGCAGCCAAGGACTTTTGAACACCGGGGAGCTGTTTTTT. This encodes CASSQGLLNTGELFF.

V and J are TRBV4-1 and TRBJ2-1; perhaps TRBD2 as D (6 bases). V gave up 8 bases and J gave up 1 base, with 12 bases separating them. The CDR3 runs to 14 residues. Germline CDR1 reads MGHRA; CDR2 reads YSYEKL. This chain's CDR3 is CASGKGGSYNEQFF. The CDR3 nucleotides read TGCGCCAGCGGAAAGGGAGGTTCCTACAATGAGCAGTTCTTC.

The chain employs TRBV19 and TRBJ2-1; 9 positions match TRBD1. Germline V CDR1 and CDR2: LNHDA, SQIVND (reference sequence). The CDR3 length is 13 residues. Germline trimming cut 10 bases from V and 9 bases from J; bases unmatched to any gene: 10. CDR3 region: CATGDRANSEQFF. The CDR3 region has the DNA TGTGCCACGGGGGACAGGGCGAATTCTGAGCAGTTCTTC.

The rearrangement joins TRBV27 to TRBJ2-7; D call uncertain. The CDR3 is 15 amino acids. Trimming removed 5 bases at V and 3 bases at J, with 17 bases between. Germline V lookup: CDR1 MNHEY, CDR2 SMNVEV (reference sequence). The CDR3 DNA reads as TGTGCCAGCAGTCAGCGCGGTAATGGTAACTACGAGCAGTACTTC. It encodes CASSQRGNGNYEQYF.

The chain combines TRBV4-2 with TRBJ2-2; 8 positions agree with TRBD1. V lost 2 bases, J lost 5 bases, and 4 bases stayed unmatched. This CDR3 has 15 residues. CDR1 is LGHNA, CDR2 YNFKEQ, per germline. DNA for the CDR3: TGTGCCAGCAGCCAAATGGGACAGGTAACCGGGGAGCTGTTTTTT. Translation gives CASSQMGQVTGELFF.

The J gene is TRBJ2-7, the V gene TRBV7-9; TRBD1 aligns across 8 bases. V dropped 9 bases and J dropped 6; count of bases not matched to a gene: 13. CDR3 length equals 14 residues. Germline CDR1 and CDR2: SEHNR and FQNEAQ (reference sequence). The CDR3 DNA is TGTGCCAGGATTCCCGGACAGGGTGAGCGCGAGCAGTACTTC. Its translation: CARIPGQGEREQYF.

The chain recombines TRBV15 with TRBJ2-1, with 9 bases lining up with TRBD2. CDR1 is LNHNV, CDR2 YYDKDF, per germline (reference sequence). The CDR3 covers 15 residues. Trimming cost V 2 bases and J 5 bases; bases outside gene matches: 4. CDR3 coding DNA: TGTGCCACCAGCAGAAGACTAGCGGAGAACAATGAGCAGTTCTTC. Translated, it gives CATSRRLAENNEQFF.

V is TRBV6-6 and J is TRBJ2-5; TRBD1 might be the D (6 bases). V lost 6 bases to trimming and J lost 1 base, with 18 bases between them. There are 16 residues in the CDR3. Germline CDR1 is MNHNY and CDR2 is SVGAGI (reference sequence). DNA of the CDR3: TGTGCCAGCAGAAAGGGGGTATTCGATATCCAAGAGACCCAGTACTTC. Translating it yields CASRKGVFDIQETQYF.

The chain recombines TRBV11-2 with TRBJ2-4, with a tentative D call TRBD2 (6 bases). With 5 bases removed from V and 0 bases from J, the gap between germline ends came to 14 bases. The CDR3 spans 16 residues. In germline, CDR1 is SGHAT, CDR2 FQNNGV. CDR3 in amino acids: CASSLAGSLAKNIQYF. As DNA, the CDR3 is TGTGCCAGCAGCCTTGCGGGGAGCCTAGCCAAAAACATTCAGTACTTC.

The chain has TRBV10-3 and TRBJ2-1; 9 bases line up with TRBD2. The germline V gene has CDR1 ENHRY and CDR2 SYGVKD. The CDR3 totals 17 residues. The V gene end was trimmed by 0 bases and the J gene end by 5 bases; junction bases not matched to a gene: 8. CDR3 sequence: CAISESITSGFNNEQFF. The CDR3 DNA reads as TGTGCCATCAGTGAGTCGATTACTAGCGGGTTCAACAATGAGCAGTTCTTC.

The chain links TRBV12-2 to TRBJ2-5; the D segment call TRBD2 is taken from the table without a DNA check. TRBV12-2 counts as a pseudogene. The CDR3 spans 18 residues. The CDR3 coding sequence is TGTGCAAGTCGCTCCCTGACTAGCGACAACAGGAAAAAAGAGACCCAGTACTTC. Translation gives CASRSLTSDNRKKETQYF.

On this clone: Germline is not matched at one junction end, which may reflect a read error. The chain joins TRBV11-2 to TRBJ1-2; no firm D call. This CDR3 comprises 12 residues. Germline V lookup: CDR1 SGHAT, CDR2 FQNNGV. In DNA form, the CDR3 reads TGTGCCAGCAGCTTAGGTGACTATAGCTACACCTTC. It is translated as CASSLGDYSYTF.

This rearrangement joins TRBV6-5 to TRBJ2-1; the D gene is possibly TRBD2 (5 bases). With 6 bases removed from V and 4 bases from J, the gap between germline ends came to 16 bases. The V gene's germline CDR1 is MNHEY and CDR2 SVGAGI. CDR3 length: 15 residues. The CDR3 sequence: CASRNFGGPYNEQFF. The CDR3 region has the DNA TGTGCCAGCAGAAATTTCGGCGGGCCGTACAATGAGCAGTTCTTC.

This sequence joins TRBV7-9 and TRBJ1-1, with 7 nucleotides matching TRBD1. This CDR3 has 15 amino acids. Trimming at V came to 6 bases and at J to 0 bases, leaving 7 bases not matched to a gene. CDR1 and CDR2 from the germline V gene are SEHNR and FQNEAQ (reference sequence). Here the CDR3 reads CASRVGTAMNTEAFF. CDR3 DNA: TGTGCCAGCAGGGTTGGGACAGCAATGAACACTGAAGCTTTCTTT.

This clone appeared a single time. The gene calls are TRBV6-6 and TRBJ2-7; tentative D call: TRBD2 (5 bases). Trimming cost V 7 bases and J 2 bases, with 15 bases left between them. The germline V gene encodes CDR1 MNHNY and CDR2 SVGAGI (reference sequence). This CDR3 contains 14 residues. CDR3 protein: CASTEKERAYEQYF. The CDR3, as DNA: TGTGCCAGCACCGAAAAGGAGAGGGCCTACGAGCAGTACTTC.

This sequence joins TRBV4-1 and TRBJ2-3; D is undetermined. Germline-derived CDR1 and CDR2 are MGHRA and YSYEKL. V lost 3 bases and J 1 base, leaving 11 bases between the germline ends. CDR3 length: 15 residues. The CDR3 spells CASSQSSVGTDTQYF. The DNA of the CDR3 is TGCGCCAGCAGCCAGTCGTCCGTCGGCACAGATACGCAGTATTTT.

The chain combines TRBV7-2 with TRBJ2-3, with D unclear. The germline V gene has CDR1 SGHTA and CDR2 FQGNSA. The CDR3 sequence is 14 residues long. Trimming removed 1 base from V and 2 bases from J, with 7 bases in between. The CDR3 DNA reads TGTGCCAGCAGCTTAGATGGGCACACAGATACGCAGTATTTT. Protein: CASSLDGHTDTQYF. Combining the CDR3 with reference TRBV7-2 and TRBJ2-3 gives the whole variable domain GAGVSQSPSNKVTEKGKDVELRCDPISGHTALYWYRQSLGQGLEFLIYFQGNSAPDKSGLPSDRFSAERTGGSVSTLTIQRTQQEDSAVYLCASSLDGHTDTQYFGPGTRLTVL.